The next 32 T cell receptor beta chains were all read from a single sample in a study of CD8 T cells in ankylosing spondylitis. TCRdb re-derived calls from the 5' RACE reads in MiXCR, one entry per CDR3 protein. Here the sample spans 300,000 to 400,000 distinct CDR3 sequences, roughly 14% being singletons. Specimen: blood, either unsorted or a sorted T cell fraction (not recorded which). These receptors came from a male donor with ankylosing spondylitis or in good health (not recorded which).

CDR3 nucleotide sequence: TGCGCCAGCAGCCCCTTCGACAGGGTCAGGGATGAAAAACTGTTTTTT. Protein: CASSPFDRVRDEKLFF. The rearrangement joins TRBV4-1 to TRBJ1-4; 7 nucleotides line up with TRBD1. This CDR3 has 16 amino acids. The V segment lost 4 bases and the J segment 6 bases; nucleotides outside the gene matches: 11. Germline CDR1 MGHRA, CDR2 YSYEKL.

The rearrangement uses TRBV10-3 and TRBJ2-3, with D possibly being TRBD2 (5 bases). V was cut by 4 bases and J by 0 bases, with 8 bases left in between. CDR3 size: 14 residues. Germline-derived CDR1 and CDR2 are ENHRY and SYGVKD. The CDR3: CAISAGESTDTQYF. CDR3 in DNA: TGTGCCATCAGTGCTGGGGAGAGCACAGATACGCAGTATTTT.

The chain recombines TRBV27 with TRBJ2-7, with 7 bases fitting TRBD1. There are 14 residues in the CDR3. Looked up from germline, CDR1 is MNHEY and CDR2 is SMNVEV (reference sequence). V dropped 8 bases and J dropped 1; count of bases not matched to a gene: 8. The CDR3 DNA follows: TGTGCCAGCCGACAAGGGGGCCTTTCCTACGAGCAGTACTTC. Its translation is CASRQGGLSYEQYF.

This clonotype was counted many times. V usage is TRBV12-3 or TRBV12-4 and J usage is TRBJ2-5, with a weak D call TRBD2 (6 bases). The CDR3 is made up of 12 amino acids. Trimming removed 10 bases at V and 2 bases at J, with 11 bases between. CDR3 nucleotide sequence: TGTGCCACCCGGGGGTTGCAAGAGACCCAGTACTTC. Translated: CATRGLQETQYF.

This clonotype occurred a few times. The chain joins TRBV12-3 or TRBV12-4 to TRBJ2-3, with 8 bases fitting TRBD2. V was pared by 3 bases and J by 5 bases, with 4 bases of the junction left unmatched. This CDR3 is 14 amino acids long. The CDR3 DNA reads TGTGCCAGCAGTTTGCGGGAGGAGGGAGATACGCAGTATTTT. It is translated as CASSLREEGDTQYF.

This clonotype came up a few times. The V and J genes are TRBV4-1 and TRBJ2-5; D not resolved. The germline gives CDR1 MGHRA, CDR2 YSYEKL. V gave up 1 base and J gave up 5 bases, with 11 bases separating them. The CDR3 is made up of 14 amino acids. The CDR3 DNA reads as TGCGCCAGCAGCCAAGGAGGTATCCTGGAGACCCAGTACTTC. Translated, it gives CASSQGGILETQYF.

The rearrangement uses TRBV20-1 and TRBJ2-5; 7 bases line up with TRBD2. This CDR3 has 16 residues. V was pared by 3 bases and J by 1 base, with 11 bases of the junction left unmatched. The V gene's germline CDR1 is DFQATT and CDR2 SNEGSKA (reference sequence). CDR3 coding DNA: TGCAGTGCTAGCCCCTCGGGGGGAGCAGCCCAAGAGACCCAGTACTTC. It translates to CSASPSGGAAQETQYF.

The chain joins TRBV4-1 to TRBJ1-1, with D hard to call. Between the trimmed V and J ends, which lost 0 bases and 1 base, there was a span of 6 bases. In germline, CDR1 is MGHRA, CDR2 YSYEKL. This CDR3 region has 14 residues. The CDR3 bases are TGCGCCAGCAGCCAAGAGTGGGGGAACACTGAAGCTTTCTTT. Encoded protein: CASSQEWGNTEAFF.

This clonotype was found many times. CDR3 protein: CASAGRGNDYGYTF. CDR3 bases: TGCGCCAGCGCGGGAAGGGGTAATGACTATGGCTACACCTTC. This rearrangement joins TRBV5-1 to TRBJ1-2; weak D call: TRBD1 (5 bases). CDR1 SGHRS and CDR2 YFSETQ come from the germline V gene. The germline V and J ends were trimmed by 7 bases and 3 bases, with 16 bases remaining between them. This CDR3 comprises 14 residues. The whole variable domain, remainder taken from reference TRBV5-1 and TRBJ1-2, is KAGVTQTPRYLIKTRGQQVTLSCSPISGHRSVSWYQQTPGQGLQFLFEYFSETQRNKGNFPGRFSGRQFSNSRSEMNVSTLELGDSALYLCASAGRGNDYGYTFGSGTRLTVV.

CDR3: CASSWPPGTGDQETQYF. The DNA for the CDR3 is TGTGCCAGCAGCTGGCCCCCCGGGACAGGGGACCAAGAGACCCAGTACTTC. The V gene is TRBV5-8, the J gene TRBJ2-5; 10 bases fit TRBD1. J gave up 0 bases and V 3 bases, and 8 bases lay outside the gene matches. Germline values: CDR1 SGHTS, CDR2 YDEGEE. The CDR3 spans 17 residues.

The chain has TRBV6-5 and TRBJ2-7; D is possibly TRBD1 or TRBD2 (5 bases each). The CDR3 runs to 12 residues. CDR1 is MNHEY and CDR2 is SVGAGI in the germline V gene. Trimming cost V 7 bases and J 6 bases, with 13 bases left between them. CDR3 residues: CASIRKGSEQYF. CDR3 coding DNA: TGTGCCAGCATTCGAAAGGGGAGCGAGCAGTACTTC.

The chain uses TRBV7-2 and TRBJ2-1; TRBD2 is a possible D gene (5 bases). Trimming stripped 1 base from V and 0 bases from J, with 13 bases between. The CDR3 consists of 17 residues. The germline CDR1 and CDR2 sequences are SGHTA and FQGNSA. In nucleotides, the CDR3 is TGTGCCAGCAGCTTAGGGCTCCTGGGGAGCTCCTACAATGAGCAGTTCTTC. Protein: CASSLGLLGSSYNEQFF.

This rearrangement joins TRBV3-1 to TRBJ2-7; 9 bases fit TRBD2. Germline CDR1 LGHDT, CDR2 YNNKEL (reference sequence). V shed 1 base, J shed 3 bases, and the junction held 1 base outside the gene matches. The CDR3 length is 14 residues. In DNA, the CDR3 is TGTGCCAGCAGCCAAGGCGGGAGGGTCTACGAGCAGTACTTC. This sequence encodes CASSQGGRVYEQYF.

The chain employs TRBV5-1 and TRBJ2-7; D is perhaps TRBD2 (6 bases). The V end was cut by 4 bases, the J end by 3 bases, with 23 bases between. The length of the CDR3 is 17 residues. CDR1 and CDR2 (germline): SGHRS, YFSETQ. CDR3 protein: CASSARSGLRGLYEQYF. CDR3 DNA: TGCGCCAGCAGCGCCCGATCCGGGCTGCGGGGCCTCTACGAGCAGTACTTC.

The rearrangement links TRBV15 to TRBJ2-2; TRBD2 matches at 13 bases. V shed 0 bases, J shed 5 bases, and the junction held 0 bases outside the gene matches. Germline V CDR1 and CDR2: LNHNV, YYDKDF (reference sequence). The CDR3 runs 16 residues. The CDR3, as DNA: TGTGCCACCAGCAGAGAGGGACTAGCGGGGACCGGGGAGCTGTTTTTT. Amino acid sequence: CATSREGLAGTGELFF. The entire variable domain, with the rest obtained from reference TRBV15 and TRBJ2-2, is as follows: DAMVIQNPRYQVTQFGKPVTLSCSQTLNHNVMYWYQQKSSQAPKLLFHYYDKDFNNEADTPDNFQSRRPNTSFCFLDIRSPGLGDTAMYLCATSREGLAGTGELFFGEGSRLTVL.

This clonotype was seen more than once but under ten times. The V gene is TRBV2, the J gene TRBJ2-5; unclear D gene. V was shortened by 1 base and J by 7 bases, with 10 bases between the two germline ends. The CDR3 runs 13 residues. The germline V gene has CDR1 SNHLY and CDR2 FYNNEI. The CDR3 bases are TGTGCCAGCAGTGAAGTCGTGAAAGGGACCCAGTACTTC. This encodes CASSEVVKGTQYF. Using reference TRBV2 and TRBJ2-5 for the parts outside the CDR3, the full variable domain is EPEVTQTPSHQVTQMGQEVILRCVPISNHLYFYWYRQILGQKVEFLVSFYNNEISEKSEIFDDQFSVERPDGSNFTLKIRSTKLEDSAMYFCASSEVVKGTQYFGPGTRLLVL.

This clonotype occurred many times. The chain carries TRBV12-3 or TRBV12-4 and TRBJ2-3; D ambiguous. Trimming took off 5 bases at V and 3 bases at J, with 12 bases between the two ends. CDR3 length: 14 amino acids. CDR3 residues: CASSRVGVTDTQYF. CDR3 sequence (DNA): TGTGCCAGCAGTCGCGTTGGGGTGACAGATACGCAGTATTTT.

This clonotype was seen many times. The chain has TRBV10-1 and TRBJ2-1; no reliable D call. Trimming took 4 bases from V and 5 from J, leaving 15 bases between them. The CDR3 length is 15 residues. The germline V gene encodes CDR1 WNHNN and CDR2 SYGVQD (reference sequence). CDR3 sequence: CASSVREAGDNEQFF. CDR3 nucleotides: TGCGCCAGCAGTGTTAGGGAAGCCGGCGACAATGAGCAGTTCTTC.

The V gene is TRBV25-1, the J gene TRBJ1-1; a weak D match, TRBD1 (6 bases). The CDR3 length is 15 residues. V dropped 3 bases and J dropped 2 bases, with 13 bases sitting between them. Germline lookup yields CDR1 MGHDK and CDR2 SYGVNS. The CDR3 loop reads CASSDPTTGNTEAFF. The DNA for the CDR3 is TGTGCCAGCAGTGATCCAACGACAGGAAACACTGAAGCTTTCTTT.

This clonotype was detected only a few times. The chain joins TRBV20-1 to TRBJ2-3; possibly TRBD1 for D (7 bases). CDR1 is DFQATT, CDR2 SNEGSKA, per germline (reference sequence). The CDR3 runs 15 residues. Deletions cut 0 bases from V and 4 bases from J, with 14 bases between. For the CDR3, the DNA is TGCAGTGCTAGAGATCTCCAGGGGGGCCCAGATACGCAGTATTTT. Translating gives CSARDLQGGPDTQYF.

At least ten counts were recorded for this clonotype. The chain employs TRBV10-3 and TRBJ1-1, with TRBD1 as a possible D gene (6 bases). The CDR3 runs to 15 residues. The germline gives CDR1 ENHRY, CDR2 SYGVKD. V gave up 0 bases and J gave up 1 base, with 9 bases separating them. The chain's CDR3 is CAISESIGGNTEAFF. The CDR3 DNA reads TGTGCCATCAGTGAGTCGATAGGGGGGAACACTGAAGCTTTCTTT.

The chain is built from TRBV11-2 and TRBJ2-3; TRBD2 matches at 9 bases. Trimming at V came to 2 bases and at J to 4 bases, leaving 7 bases not matched to a gene. The germline gives CDR1 SGHAT, CDR2 FQNNGV. This CDR3 spans 16 amino acids. CDR3 nucleotide sequence: TGTGCCAGCAGCTTAATCAGCGGGGGGAGGGCAGATACGCAGTATTTT. Translation: CASSLISGGRADTQYF.

This clonotype was seen once. The V call is TRBV3-1, the J call TRBJ2-2; D is undetermined. This CDR3 region has 15 residues. The germline V gene has CDR1 LGHDT and CDR2 YNNKEL (reference sequence). The ends were cut back, 10 bases at V and 2 bases at J, with 17 bases in the middle. The CDR3 sequence: CATENPTSNTGELFF. CDR3 nucleotide sequence: TGTGCCACCGAGAACCCAACGTCTAACACCGGGGAGCTGTTTTTT.

V usage is TRBV25-1 and J usage is TRBJ1-1; D is unresolved. This CDR3 is built from 14 residues. The V end was cut by 3 bases, the J end by 1 base, with 9 bases between. CDR1 is MGHDK, CDR2 SYGVNS, per germline. CDR3 bases: TGTGCCAGCAGTGACCCGACGAGGAACACTGAAGCTTTCTTT. Amino acid sequence: CASSDPTRNTEAFF.

This clonotype occurred a few times. This chain links TRBV6-1 with TRBJ1-1; D uncertain. In germline, CDR1 is MNHNS, CDR2 SASEGT. The CDR3 is made up of 17 amino acids. The V gene lost 2 bases and the J gene lost 0 bases, with 16 bases spanning the gap. The CDR3 spells CASSEFLARGMNTEAFF. In nucleotides, the CDR3 is TGTGCCAGCAGTGAATTCTTGGCCCGGGGAATGAACACTGAAGCTTTCTTT.

The rearrangement joins TRBV10-3 to TRBJ1-4; a weak D match, TRBD1 (6 bases). CDR1 is ENHRY and CDR2 is SYGVKD in the germline V gene. The CDR3 sequence is 15 residues long. With 5 bases removed from V and 7 bases from J, the gap between germline ends came to 17 bases. The CDR3 DNA follows: TGTGCCATCAGTCGCGCCAAGACAGGCGGTGAAAAACTGTTTTTT. Its translation: CAISRAKTGGEKLFF.

This clonotype appeared many times. V usage is TRBV4-1 and J usage is TRBJ1-4; D is possibly TRBD1 (6 bases). Deletions cut 3 bases from V and 5 bases from J, with 16 bases between. The CDR3 has 16 amino acids. Germline V gene data show CDR1 as MGHRA and CDR2 as YSYEKL. CDR3: CASSQSSRGGNEKLFF. CDR3 DNA: TGCGCCAGCAGCCAGTCAAGCAGGGGAGGGAATGAAAAACTGTTTTTT.

The chain carries TRBV28 and TRBJ1-2; D is unclear. The germline gives CDR1 MDHEN, CDR2 SYDVKM. V lost 10 bases and J lost 0, with 6 bases in between. CDR3 length equals 11 residues. CDR3 in amino acids: CATESNYGYTF. The CDR3 coding sequence is TGTGCCACCGAGTCTAACTATGGCTACACCTTC.

This clonotype occurred a few times. The J gene is TRBJ2-1, the V gene TRBV12-3 or TRBV12-4, with a tentative D call TRBD2 (6 bases). The CDR3 is 14 amino acids. V was cut by 1 base and J by 8 bases, with 12 bases left in between. For the CDR3, the DNA is TGTGCCAGCAGTTTAGGGCCGGGGGAATATGAGCAGTTCTTC. It is translated as CASSLGPGEYEQFF.

CDR3 DNA sequence: TGTGCCAGCCGCCAACAGGGCGCCGGGGAGCTGTTTTTT. Its protein product is CASRQQGAGELFF. The V call is TRBV5-4, the J call TRBJ2-2; tentative D call: TRBD1 (6 bases). The CDR3 runs 13 residues. The V end lost 7 bases, the J end lost 6 bases, and 13 bases lay between the germline ends. The germline V gene encodes CDR1 SGHNT and CDR2 YYREEE (reference sequence).

The CDR3 coding sequence is TGTGCCAGCAGTGTACGACAGGGGGCGGGTACTGAAGCTTTCTTT. This translates into CASSVRQGAGTEAFF. The rearrangement joins TRBV6-1 to TRBJ1-1, with TRBD1 identical over 10 bases. This CDR3 has 15 amino acids. Germline CDR1 reads MNHNS; CDR2 reads SASEGT. V dropped 4 bases and J dropped 5; count of bases not matched to a gene: 7.

This clonotype has more than one count but fewer than ten. This chain connects TRBV5-1 to TRBJ2-7; D perhaps matches TRBD1 (6 bases). V lost 2 bases, J lost 5 bases, and 14 bases lay in between. The CDR3 loop spans 14 amino acids. Germline CDR1 SGHRS, CDR2 YFSETQ. The CDR3 DNA reads TGCGCCAGCAGCTTCTCACAGGGAAACAACGAGCAGTACTTC. Its translation: CASSFSQGNNEQYF.